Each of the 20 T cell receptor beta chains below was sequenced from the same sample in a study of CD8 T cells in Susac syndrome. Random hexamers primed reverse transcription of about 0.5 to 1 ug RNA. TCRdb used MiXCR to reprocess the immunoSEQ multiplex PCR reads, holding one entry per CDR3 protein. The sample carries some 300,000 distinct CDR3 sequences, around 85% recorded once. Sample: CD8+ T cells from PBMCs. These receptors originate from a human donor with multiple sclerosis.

The CDR3 spells CASSEVGGLAFSYEQYF. The CDR3 DNA reads TGCGCCAGCAGTGAAGTTGGCGGACTAGCGTTCTCCTACGAGCAGTACTTC. The chain recombines TRBV10-2 with TRBJ2-7; the match to TRBD2 covers 9 bases. The germline V gene has CDR1 WSHSY and CDR2 SAAADI. Trimming removed 3 bases from V and 0 bases from J; junction bases left unmatched: 9. CDR3 length: 17 amino acids.

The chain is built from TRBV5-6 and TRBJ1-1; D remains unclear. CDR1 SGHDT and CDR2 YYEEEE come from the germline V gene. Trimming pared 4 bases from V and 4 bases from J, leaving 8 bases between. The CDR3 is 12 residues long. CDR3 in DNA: TGTGCCAGCAGCCGAAGGCGCACTGAAGCTTTCTTT. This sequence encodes CASSRRRTEAFF.

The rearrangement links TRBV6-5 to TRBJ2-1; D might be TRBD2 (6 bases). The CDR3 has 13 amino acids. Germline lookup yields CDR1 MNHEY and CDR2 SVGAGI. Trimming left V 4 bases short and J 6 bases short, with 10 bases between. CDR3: CASSFAEGNEQFF. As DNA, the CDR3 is TGTGCCAGCAGTTTTGCGGAGGGCAATGAGCAGTTCTTC.

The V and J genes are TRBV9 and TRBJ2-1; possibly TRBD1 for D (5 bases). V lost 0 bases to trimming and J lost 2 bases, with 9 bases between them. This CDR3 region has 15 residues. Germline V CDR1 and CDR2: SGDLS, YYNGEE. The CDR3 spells CASSVGGATYNEQFF. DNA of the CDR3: TGTGCCAGCAGCGTAGGGGGCGCCACCTACAATGAGCAGTTCTTC.

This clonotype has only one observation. Here the CDR3 DNA reads TGCAGTGCTAGAGTTCGCCCCGACAGGGGGGGACCTTATGAGCAGTTCTTC. Translated: CSARVRPDRGGPYEQFF. The chain combines TRBV20-1 with TRBJ2-1, with TRBD1 matching over 9 bases. V lost 1 base, J lost 8 bases, and 15 bases stayed unmatched. Germline CDR1 is DFQATT and CDR2 is SNEGSKA (reference sequence). CDR3 length: 17 residues.

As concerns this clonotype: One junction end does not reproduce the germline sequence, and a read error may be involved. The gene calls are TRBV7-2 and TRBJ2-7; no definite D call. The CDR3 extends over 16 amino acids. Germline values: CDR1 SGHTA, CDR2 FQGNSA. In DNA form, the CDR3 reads TGTGCCAGCAACTTAGGTGGATCTTGGATCTCCTACGAGCAGTACTTC. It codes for CASNLGGSWISYEQYF.

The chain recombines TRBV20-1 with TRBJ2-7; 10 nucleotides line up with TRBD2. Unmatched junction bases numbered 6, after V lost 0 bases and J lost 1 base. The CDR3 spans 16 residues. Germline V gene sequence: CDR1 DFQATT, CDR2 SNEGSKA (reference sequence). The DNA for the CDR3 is TGCAGTGCTAGAGATAGGATAGCGGGGGGATCCTACGAGCAGTACTTC. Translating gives CSARDRIAGGSYEQYF.

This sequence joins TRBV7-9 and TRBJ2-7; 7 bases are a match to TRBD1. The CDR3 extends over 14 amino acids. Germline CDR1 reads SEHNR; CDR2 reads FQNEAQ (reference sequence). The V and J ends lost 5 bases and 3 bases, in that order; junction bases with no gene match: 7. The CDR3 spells CASSQTGYGYEQYF. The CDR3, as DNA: TGTGCCAGCAGCCAGACAGGGTACGGCTACGAGCAGTACTTC.

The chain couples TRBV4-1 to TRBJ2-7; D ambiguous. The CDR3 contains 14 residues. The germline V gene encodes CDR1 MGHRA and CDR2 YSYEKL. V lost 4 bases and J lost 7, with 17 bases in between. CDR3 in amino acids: CASSRRLENWEQYF. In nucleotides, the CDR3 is TGCGCCAGCAGCCGGCGACTGGAGAACTGGGAGCAGTACTTC.

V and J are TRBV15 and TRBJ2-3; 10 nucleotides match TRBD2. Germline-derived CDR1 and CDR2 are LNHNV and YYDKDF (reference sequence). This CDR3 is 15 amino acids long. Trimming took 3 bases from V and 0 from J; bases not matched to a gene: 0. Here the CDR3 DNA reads TGTGCCACCAGCAGGACTAGCGGGAGCACAGATACGCAGTATTTT. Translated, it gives CATSRTSGSTDTQYF.

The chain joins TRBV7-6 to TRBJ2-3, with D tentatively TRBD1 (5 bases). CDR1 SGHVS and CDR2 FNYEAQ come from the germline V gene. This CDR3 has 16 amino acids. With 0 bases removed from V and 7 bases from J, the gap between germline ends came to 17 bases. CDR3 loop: CASSLALGLGANTQYF. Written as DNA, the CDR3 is TGTGCCAGCAGCTTAGCCTTAGGGCTAGGGGCCAATACGCAGTATTTT.

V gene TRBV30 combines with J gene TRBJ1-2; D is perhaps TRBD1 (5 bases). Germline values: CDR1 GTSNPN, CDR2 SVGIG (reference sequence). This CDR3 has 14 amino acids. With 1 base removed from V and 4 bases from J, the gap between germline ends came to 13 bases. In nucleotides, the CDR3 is TGTGCCTGGAGTGGGGGGACTGGGACCTATGGCTACACCTTC. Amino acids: CAWSGGTGTYGYTF.

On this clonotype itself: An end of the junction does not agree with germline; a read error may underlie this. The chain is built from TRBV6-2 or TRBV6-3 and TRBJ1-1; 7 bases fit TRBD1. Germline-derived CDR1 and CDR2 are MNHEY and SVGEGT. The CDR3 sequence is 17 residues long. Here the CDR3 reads CASSYDREAREDTEAFF. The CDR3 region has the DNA TGTGCCAGCAGTTACGACAGGGAGGCAAGGGAGGACACTGAGGCTTTCTTT.

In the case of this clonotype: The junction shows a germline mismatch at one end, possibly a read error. The CDR3 is CATSDLNDPGLPYNEQLF. The CDR3 nucleotides read TGTGCCACCAGTGATTTGAACGACCCAGGACTACCATACAATGAGCAGCTCTTC. This chain joins TRBV24-1 and TRBJ2-1, with a possible D match to TRBD2 (6 bases). Germline V gene lookup returns CDR1 KGHDR and CDR2 SFDVKD. The CDR3 has 18 residues.

Written as DNA, the CDR3 is TGTGCCAGCAGTCTTGTAGCGTACAGGTCGAACACTGAAGCTTTCTTT. Translation gives CASSLVAYRSNTEAFF. The chain joins TRBV27 to TRBJ1-1, with D possibly being TRBD1 (5 bases). Trimming took 5 bases from V and 1 from J, leaving 17 bases between them. Per germline, CDR1 MNHEY and CDR2 SMNVEV (reference sequence). This CDR3 is 16 amino acids long.

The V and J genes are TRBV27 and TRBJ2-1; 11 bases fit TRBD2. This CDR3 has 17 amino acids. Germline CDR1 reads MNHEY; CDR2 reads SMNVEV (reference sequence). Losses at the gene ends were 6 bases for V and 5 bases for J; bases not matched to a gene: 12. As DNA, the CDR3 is TGTGCCAGCAGCCCCCTGACCGGGACTAGCGGAAACAATGAGCAGTTCTTC. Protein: CASSPLTGTSGNNEQFF.

CDR3 bases: TGTGCCAGCAGCCACCCAAGTGGAAGGGAAGGGGAGACCCAGTACTTC. Translated: CASSHPSGREGETQYF. The J gene is TRBJ2-5, the V gene TRBV25-1; no clear D gene. Trimming took 6 bases from V and 5 from J, leaving 22 bases between them. Germline V gene sequence: CDR1 MGHDK, CDR2 SYGVNS. The CDR3 spans 16 residues.

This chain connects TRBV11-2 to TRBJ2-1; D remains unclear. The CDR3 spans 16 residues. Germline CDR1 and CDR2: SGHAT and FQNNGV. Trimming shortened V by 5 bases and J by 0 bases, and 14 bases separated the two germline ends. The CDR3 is CASSQGPTSSYNEQFF. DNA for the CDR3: TGTGCCAGCAGCCAAGGACCTACCAGCTCCTACAATGAGCAGTTCTTC.

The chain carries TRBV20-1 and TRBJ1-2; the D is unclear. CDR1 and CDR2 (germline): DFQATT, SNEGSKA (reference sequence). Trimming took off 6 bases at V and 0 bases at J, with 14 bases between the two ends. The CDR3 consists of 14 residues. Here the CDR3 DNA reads TGCAGTGCACAGACTAGGGAAACTAACTATGGCTACACCTTC. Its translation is CSAQTRETNYGYTF.

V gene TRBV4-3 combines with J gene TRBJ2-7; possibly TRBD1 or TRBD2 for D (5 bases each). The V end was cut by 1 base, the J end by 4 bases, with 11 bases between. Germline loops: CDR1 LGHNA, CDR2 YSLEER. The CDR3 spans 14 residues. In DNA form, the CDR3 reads TGCGCCAGCAGCCAAGCGGGACGGGGATACGAGCAGTACTTC. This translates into CASSQAGRGYEQYF.